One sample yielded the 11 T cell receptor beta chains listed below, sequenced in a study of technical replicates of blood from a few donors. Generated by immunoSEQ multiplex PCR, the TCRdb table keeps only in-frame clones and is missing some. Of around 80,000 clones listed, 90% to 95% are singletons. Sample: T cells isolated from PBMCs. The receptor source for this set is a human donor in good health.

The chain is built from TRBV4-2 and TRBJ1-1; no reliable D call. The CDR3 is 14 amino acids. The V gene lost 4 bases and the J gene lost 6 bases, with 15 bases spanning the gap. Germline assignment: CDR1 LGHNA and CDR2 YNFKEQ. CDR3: CASSRLSTVAEAFF. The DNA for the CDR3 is TGTGCCAGCAGCCGCCTATCAACAGTCGCTGAAGCTTTCTTT.

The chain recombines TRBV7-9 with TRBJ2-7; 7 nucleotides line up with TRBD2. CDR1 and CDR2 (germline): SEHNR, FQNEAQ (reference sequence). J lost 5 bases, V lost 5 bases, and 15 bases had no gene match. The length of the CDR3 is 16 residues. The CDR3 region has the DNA TGTGCCAGCAGCCCTACCCCAGCGGGGAGAGCCCACGAGCAGTACTTC. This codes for CASSPTPAGRAHEQYF. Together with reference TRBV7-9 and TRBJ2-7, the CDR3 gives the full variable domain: DTGVSQNPRHKITKRGQNVTFRCDPISEHNRLYWYRQTLGQGPEFLTYFQNEAQLEKSRLLSDRFSAERPKGSFSTLEIQRTEQGDSAMYLCASSPTPAGRAHEQYFGPGTRLTVT.

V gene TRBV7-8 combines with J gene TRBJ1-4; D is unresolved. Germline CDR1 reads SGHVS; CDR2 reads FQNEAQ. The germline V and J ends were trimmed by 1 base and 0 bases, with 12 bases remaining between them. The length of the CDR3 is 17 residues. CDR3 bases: TGTGCCAGCAGCTTAGGCAGGCGAGTTGCAACTAATGAAAAACTGTTTTTT. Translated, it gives CASSLGRRVATNEKLFF. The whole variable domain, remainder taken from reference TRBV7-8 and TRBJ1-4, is GAGVSQSPRYKVAKRGQDVALRCDPISGHVSLFWYQQALGQGPEFLTYFQNEAQLDKSGLPSDRFFAERPEGSVSTLKIQRTQQEDSAVYLCASSLGRRVATNEKLFFGSGTQLSVL.

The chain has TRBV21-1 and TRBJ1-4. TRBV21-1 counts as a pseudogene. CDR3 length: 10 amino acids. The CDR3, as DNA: TGTGCCACGGTTATTGAAAAACTGTTTTTT. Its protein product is CATVIEKLFF.

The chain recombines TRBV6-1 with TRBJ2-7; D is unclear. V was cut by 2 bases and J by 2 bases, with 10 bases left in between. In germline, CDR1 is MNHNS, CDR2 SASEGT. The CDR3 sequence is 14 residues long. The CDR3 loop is CASSERLVAYEQYF. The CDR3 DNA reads TGTGCCAGCAGTGAACGTCTGGTAGCCTACGAGCAGTACTTC.

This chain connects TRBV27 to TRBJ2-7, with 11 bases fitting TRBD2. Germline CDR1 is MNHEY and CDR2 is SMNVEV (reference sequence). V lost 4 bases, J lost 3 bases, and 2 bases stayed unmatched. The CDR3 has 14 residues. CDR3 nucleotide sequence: TGTGCCAGCAGTTGGCTAGCGGGGGGCTACGAGCAGTACTTC. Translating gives CASSWLAGGYEQYF.

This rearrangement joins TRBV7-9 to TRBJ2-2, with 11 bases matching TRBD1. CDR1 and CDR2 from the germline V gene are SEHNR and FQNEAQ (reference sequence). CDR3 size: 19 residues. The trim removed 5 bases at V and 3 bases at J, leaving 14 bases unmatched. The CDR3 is CASSGEPGQGAIYTGELFF. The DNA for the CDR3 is TGTGCCAGCAGCGGCGAACCTGGACAGGGGGCTATTTACACCGGGGAGCTGTTTTTT.

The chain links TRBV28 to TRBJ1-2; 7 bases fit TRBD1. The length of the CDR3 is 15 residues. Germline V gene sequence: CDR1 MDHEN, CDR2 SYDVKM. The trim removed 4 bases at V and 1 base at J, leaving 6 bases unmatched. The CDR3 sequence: CASSSPHRGNYGYTF. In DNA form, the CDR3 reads TGTGCCAGCAGTTCACCCCACAGGGGTAACTATGGCTACACCTTC.

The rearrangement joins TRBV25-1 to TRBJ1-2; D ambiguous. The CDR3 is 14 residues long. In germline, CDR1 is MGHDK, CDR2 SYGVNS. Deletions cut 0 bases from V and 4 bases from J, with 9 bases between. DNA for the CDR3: TGTGCCAGCAGTGAATACGGCGCGGGCTATGGCTACACCTTC. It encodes CASSEYGAGYGYTF.

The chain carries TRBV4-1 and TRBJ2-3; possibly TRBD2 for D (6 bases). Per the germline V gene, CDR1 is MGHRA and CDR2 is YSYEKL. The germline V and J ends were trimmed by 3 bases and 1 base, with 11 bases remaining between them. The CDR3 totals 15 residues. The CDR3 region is CASSHSAGRTDTQYF. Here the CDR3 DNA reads TGCGCCAGCAGCCATTCCGCGGGGCGCACAGATACGCAGTATTTT.

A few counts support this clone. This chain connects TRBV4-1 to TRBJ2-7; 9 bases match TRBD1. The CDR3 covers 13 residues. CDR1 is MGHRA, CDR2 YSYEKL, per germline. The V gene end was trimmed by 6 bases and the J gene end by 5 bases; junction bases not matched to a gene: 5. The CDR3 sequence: CASRGTGFHEQYF. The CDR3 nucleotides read TGCGCCAGCAGAGGGACAGGGTTCCACGAGCAGTACTTC.